This entry lists 10 T cell receptor beta chains sequenced from one sample in a study of T cell responses to AZD1222 COVID-19 vaccine. Libraries were prepared by immunoSEQ multiplex PCR; TCRdb keeps only in-frame clonotypes and omits some of them. The repertoire includes about 86,000 clones, roughly nine tenths of them detected once, and about 5.7% sits in the top ten. Sample: peripheral blood, taken 28 days after the second AZD1222 dose. The receptors were gathered from an adult who received the AZD1222 COVID-19 vaccine.

Only a few counts were recorded for this clone. The rearrangement uses TRBV6-5 and TRBJ1-1; D gene ambiguous. The V end was cut by 7 bases, the J end by 1 base, with 13 bases between. The V gene's germline CDR1 is MNHEY and CDR2 SVGAGI. The CDR3 covers 14 residues. CDR3 in amino acids: CASTPGRGNTEAFF. CDR3 nucleotide sequence: TGTGCCAGCACCCCCGGCCGGGGGAACACTGAAGCTTTCTTT.

This clone was recorded once. The V and J genes are TRBV20-1 and TRBJ2-1; 10 nucleotides match TRBD2. Germline trimming cut 4 bases from V and 10 bases from J; bases unmatched to any gene: 13. The length of the CDR3 is 15 residues. From germline, CDR1 is DFQATT and CDR2 SNEGSKA (reference sequence). The CDR3 DNA is TGCAGTGCTACTGACCCCGGGACTAGCGCCATAGAGCAGTTCTTC. Its translation is CSATDPGTSAIEQFF.

J is TRBJ1-3 and V is TRBV6-5; D is unresolved. The CDR3 consists of 15 residues. V lost 4 bases, J lost 2 bases, and 12 bases lay in between. Per the germline V gene, CDR1 is MNHEY and CDR2 is SVGAGI. This chain's CDR3 is CASSWSRETGNTIYF. CDR3 coding DNA: TGTGCCAGCAGTTGGTCCCGAGAAACTGGAAACACCATATATTTT.

The chain links TRBV9 to TRBJ1-3, with D unclear. Germline V lookup: CDR1 SGDLS, CDR2 YYNGEE. The length of the CDR3 is 16 residues. With 0 bases removed from V and 0 bases from J, the gap between germline ends came to 10 bases. CDR3 in DNA: TGTGCCAGCAGCGTAGGAGACCGGAACTCTGGAAACACCATATATTTT. It specifies CASSVGDRNSGNTIYF.

V is TRBV12-3 or TRBV12-4 and J is TRBJ1-5; D is ambiguous. Trimming took 5 bases from V and 4 from J, leaving 9 bases between them. This CDR3 has 13 residues. The CDR3 sequence is CASSRRENQPQHF. CDR3 nucleotide sequence: TGTGCCAGCAGTCGTCGGGAGAATCAGCCCCAGCATTTT.

For the CDR3, the DNA is TGTGCCAGCTCCCCTGTGGGGGGTCGCGACGAGCAGTACTTC. It specifies CASSPVGGRDEQYF. The gene calls are TRBV2 and TRBJ2-7; perhaps TRBD2 as D (6 bases). V lost 8 bases and J lost 5, with 19 bases in between. The CDR3 sequence is 14 residues long. Germline V gene sequence: CDR1 SNHLY, CDR2 FYNNEI. The complete variable domain, with remaining parts taken from reference TRBV2 and TRBJ2-7, reads EPEVTQTPSHQVTQMGQEVILRCVPISNHLYFYWYRQILGQKVEFLVSFYNNEISEKSEIFDDQFSVERPDGSNFTLKIRSTKLEDSAMYFCASSPVGGRDEQYFGPGTRLTVT.

The chain is built from TRBV9 and TRBJ2-7; D is perhaps TRBD1 (6 bases). Trimming took 4 bases from V and 2 from J, leaving 13 bases between them. The germline CDR1 and CDR2 sequences are SGDLS and YYNGEE. This CDR3 contains 14 residues. CDR3: CASSRDIQTYEQYF. For the CDR3, the DNA is TGTGCCAGCAGCCGGGACATCCAGACCTACGAGCAGTACTTC.

The gene calls are TRBV9 and TRBJ2-3; weak D call: TRBD2 (5 bases). V lost 4 bases and J lost 2, with 20 bases in between. Per the germline V gene, CDR1 is SGDLS and CDR2 is YYNGEE. The CDR3 totals 17 residues. The CDR3 protein is CASSPQALLEVTDTQYF. The CDR3 DNA sequence: TGTGCCAGCAGCCCCCAAGCCCTACTGGAGGTCACAGATACGCAGTATTTT.

This chain joins TRBV6-1 and TRBJ1-4, with D hard to call. Germline loops: CDR1 MNHNS, CDR2 SASEGT. The CDR3 sequence is 15 residues long. V lost 3 bases and J lost 0, with 8 bases in between. The DNA of the CDR3 is TGTGCCAGCAGTGATTCGGGTACAACTAATGAAAAACTGTTTTTT. This translates into CASSDSGTTNEKLFF.

This chain uses TRBV27 with TRBJ2-7, with a possible D match to TRBD2 (5 bases). The CDR3 contains 14 residues. V was clipped by 2 bases and J by 3 bases, with 11 bases between them. Germline V lookup: CDR1 MNHEY, CDR2 SMNVEV (reference sequence). The CDR3 coding sequence is TGTGCCAGCAGTTTAATGGGGAGAGTCTACGAGCAGTACTTC. Translated, it gives CASSLMGRVYEQYF.